The text below deals with one T cell receptor (beta chain). This specimen comes from a study of CD8 T cells in ankylosing spondylitis. TCRdb reanalysed the 5' RACE reads using MiXCR and keeps one entry per CDR3 protein. This table has under 250,000 distinct CDR3 sequences, roughly 32% appearing once. This CDR3 is built from 14 residues. V was clipped by 5 bases and J by 0 bases, with 12 bases between them. Per the germline V gene, CDR1 is SGHRS and CDR2 is YFSETQ. This sequence originates from a male donor with ankylosing spondylitis or in good health (not recorded which). The chain carries TRBV5-1 and TRBJ2-7; no reliable D call. Material for sequencing was blood, either unsorted or a sorted T cell fraction (not recorded which). The CDR3 region is CASRLQRPSYEQYF. For the CDR3, the DNA is TGCGCCAGCAGGTTACAGCGACCCTCCTACGAGCAGTACTTC.